A single T cell receptor beta chain is shown here with its context. Its specificity is unknown. Sequencing used immunoSEQ multiplex PCR; TCRdb keeps in-frame clones, though not all of them. The table lists around 110,000 clones, 85% to 95% of them singletons. The data stem from a study of graft-versus-host responses after intestinal transplantation. Overall study context: For two to four years after anti-thymocyte globulin induction, all recipients took tacrolimus and steroids.

The sample consisted of unstimulated CD8+ T cells sorted from spleen or lymph node cells, taken before transplant. This clonotype was sampled from a human donor who was the organ donor for an intestinal transplant.

The CDR3: CASSYIYPAYEQYF. DNA for the CDR3: TGTGCCAGCAGTTACATCTACCCGGCCTACGAGCAGTACTTC. The chain carries TRBV6-6 and TRBJ2-7; D gene uncertain. The CDR3 is 14 residues long. Germline CDR1 reads MNHNY; CDR2 reads SVGAGI (reference sequence). Trimming took 2 bases from V and 2 from J, leaving 10 bases between them.